The clone carrying this TCR beta chain was counted many times. The CDR3 has 13 residues. Trimming pared 3 bases from V and 4 bases from J, leaving 7 bases between. CDR1 MNHEY and CDR2 SVGEGT come from the germline V gene. Before extraction, the whole blood was not fractionated, and total RNA was taken from it. Source study methods: TCR counts had a median of about 100,000 per sample and spanned roughly 20,000 to 750,000. One entry per CDR3 protein results from TCRdb running MiXCR on the 5' RACE reads. The V and J calls follow TCRdb's processing rather than the paper's. The sample includes more than 140,000 distinct CDR3 sequences, roughly 4% of them seen just once. This entry is derived from a study of human T cells and chemical hapten exposure. Across the whole study: TCR yields per sample varied mostly from small pooled library volume differences.

This sequence was found in a female donor in good health. The rearrangement uses TRBV6-2 or TRBV6-3 and TRBJ2-1; D not resolved. CDR3 residues: CASSYTDYNEQFF. The CDR3 region has the DNA TGTGCCAGCAGTTATACAGATTACAATGAGCAGTTCTTC.